This T cell receptor (beta chain) was obtained from a study of blood T cell repertoires in COVID-19. Overall study: Samples came from the United States, Italy and Spain, spanning acute and convalescent COVID-19. PBMCs, B-cell-depleted T cells, or T cells provided the cDNA or gDNA that made up the material.

The CDR3 has 13 residues. Trimming cost V 3 bases and J 9 bases, with 12 bases left between them. Measured with immunoSEQ multiplex PCR; TCRdb has only the in-frame clones, and not every one. Of more than 300,000 clones in the sample, under 95% were seen once. The material sequenced was PBMCs or T cells enriched from blood (not recorded which). The receptor was derived from a woman in her twenties or thirties who had recovered from COVID-19. The chain has TRBV12-3 or TRBV12-4 and TRBJ2-1; D possibly corresponds to TRBD1 (5 bases). The CDR3 loop is CASSFVGQGEQFF. DNA for the CDR3: TGTGCCAGCAGTTTTGTAGGGCAGGGTGAGCAGTTCTTC.